This T cell receptor (beta chain) was obtained from a study of blood T cell repertoires in COVID-19. Across the study: Italy, Spain and the United States were the sources of the convalescent and acute COVID-19 samples. From T cells, B-cell-depleted T cells, or PBMCs came the material, which was cDNA or gDNA.

This CDR3 is built from 13 residues. V was pared by 5 bases and J by 10 bases, with 6 bases of the junction left unmatched. Looked up from germline, CDR1 is SGHTA and CDR2 is FQGTGA. In the study's own analysis: Amplification from reference gene primers served as the basis for estimated nucleated cell counts. Repertoires were generated with immunoSEQ multiplex PCR, while TCRdb's copy carries only in-frame clones and drops some. Clone size and the V and J calls come from that table; the DNA yielded D and trimming. The table includes around 58,000 clones, around 87% detected once. The material sequenced was peripheral blood. The chain employs TRBV7-3 and TRBJ2-1; TRBD2 aligns across 9 bases. The TCR originated in a man in his fifties or sixties with active COVID-19. The CDR3 is CASSPSGRPEQFF. The CDR3 region has the DNA TGTGCCAGCAGCCCGAGCGGGAGGCCAGAGCAGTTCTTC. Using reference TRBV7-3 and TRBJ2-1 for the parts outside the CDR3, the full variable domain is GAGVSQTPSNKVTEKGKYVELRCDPISGHTALYWYRQSLGQGPEFLIYFQGTGAADDSGLPNDRFFAVRPEGSVSTLKIQRTERGDSAVYLCASSPSGRPEQFFGPGTRLTVL.